This TCR beta chain was captured in a study of blood T cells in healthy people across ages. This CDR3 comprises 15 residues. Per germline, CDR1 ENHRY and CDR2 SYGVKD. V shed 6 bases, J shed 2 bases, and the junction held 6 bases outside the gene matches. Next came a second PCR, run for about 6 to 12 cycles, which used a sample-barcoded 5' primer along with a J-beta primer mix. Researchers report that a template-switch adaptor with 12 random nucleotides tagged each cDNA molecule. TCRdb passed the 5' RACE reads through MiXCR, listing each CDR3 protein once. The sample lists around 800,000 distinct CDR3 sequences, about a quarter occurring once. This clonotype was seen only a few times. These sequences were also reported in another study, on T cells of mothers and their children. As that report states: There were over 8.5 million TCR beta CDR3 reads from each mother and around 2.7 million from each child.

The source of this sequence is a boy aged 5 to 17 in good health. Sequencing used blood. This chain connects TRBV10-3 to TRBJ2-3, with 9 bases matching TRBD2. The CDR3 DNA is TGTGCCATCAGCGGAGCGGGGGGATCCACAGATACGCAGTATTTT. Amino acid sequence: CAISGAGGSTDTQYF.